Detailed here is one TCR beta chain. This clonotype was seen once. Its antigen remains unidentified. Germline and junction disagree at one end, which may indicate a read error. The sample's time point label is to be understood as: after preoperative PTX-NDP chemotherapy. Before surgery, patients were given paclitaxel-nedaplatin as preoperative chemotherapy. CDR1 and CDR2, looked up from the germline V gene, are MDHEN and SYDVKM. Including cysteine and phenylalanine, the CDR3 has 15 amino acids. The retained sequence is limited to the CDR3, 45 bases, with the frame set at the first base. The sample originates from a study of esophageal squamous cell carcinoma under preoperative chemotherapy (dated by TCRdb to the late 2010s). Broadly, across the study: Both tumor-infiltrating lymphocytes and peripheral blood T cells had their TCR repertoires profiled in the study. Five or six patients with primary esophageal squamous cell carcinoma were included in the cohort. Repertoires were compared between samples taken before and after paclitaxel-nedaplatin therapy. The effects of paclitaxel-nedaplatin chemotherapy on T-cell receptor repertoires in patients with esophageal squamous cell carcinoma were assessed.

The paper's findings and limits, for the study overall: After chemotherapy, TCR diversity rose significantly in peripheral T cells, but this increase was not seen in tumor-infiltrating lymphocytes. Only five or six patients with esophageal squamous cell carcinoma were analyzed, making for a small cohort. Immediate and substantial changes in clonotype frequency were induced by paclitaxel-nedaplatin therapy, and contraction rather than amplification was more likely to be observed among abundant clones. Tumor-infiltrating lymphocytes after treatment appeared to come partly from peripheral T cells migrating into the tumor, rather than solely from local clonal changes.

Library generation was performed with PCR. TCRdb lists the instrument as HiSeq X Ten. TCR repertoires were characterized by high-throughput sequencing. TCRdb passed the public sequencing reads through fastp at Q25 and MiXCR, retaining productive beta sequences. Rows matching on CDR3 protein sequence are summarized as one entry with the most common DNA and genes. Present in this sample are around 34,000 distinct CDR3 sequences, 50% to 60% of which were seen just once. The ten largest account for around 23% of the sample. The chain is encoded by TRBV28 joined to TRBJ2-4; TRBD2 might be the D gene, on 6 matching bases. The material was obtained from a patient given preoperative chemotherapy. The receptor was isolated from a human donor with esophageal squamous cell carcinoma. The donor label of this sample is uncertain. CDR3 region: CASGPGERAKNTQYF. The nucleotides are TGTGCCAGCGGCCCGGGGGAGAGGGCCAAAAACACGCAGTATTTC.